The 17 T cell receptor beta chains listed next were all sequenced from one sample in a study of Graves' ophthalmopathy and Graves' hyperthyroidism. Researchers took RNA transcripts and amplified TCR beta CDR3 regions from them. The first-round RT-PCR employed HTBI primers together with the Qiagen OneStep RT-PCR kit. A multiplex PCR was then performed as the second round. MiXCR was run by TCRdb on the multiplex PCR reads, yielding one entry per CDR3 protein. Of roughly 700,000 distinct CDR3 sequences listed, roughly two fifths were seen once; the top ten hold around 40%. Sequencing was carried out using peripheral blood. The receptors were sampled from an adult man with Graves' ophthalmopathy.

The J gene is TRBJ2-5, the V gene TRBV10-3, with D hard to call. CDR1 is ENHRY and CDR2 is SYGVKD in the germline V gene. This CDR3 is 11 amino acids long. V was trimmed by 7 bases and J by 7 bases, leaving 10 bases between them. CDR3 sequence reads: CAITSAGTQYF. The CDR3 DNA reads as TGTGCCATCACCTCCGCAGGGACCCAGTACTTC.

The rearrangement joins TRBV30 to TRBJ2-7; D may be TRBD1 (5 bases). CDR1 is GTSNPN and CDR2 is SVGIG in the germline V gene (reference sequence). The CDR3 contains 12 residues. The CDR3 protein is CSWGAKSYEQYF. CDR3 in DNA: TGTTCGTGGGGCGCGAAGTCCTACGAGCAGTACTTC.

A few counts support this clonotype. This chain joins TRBV2 and TRBJ1-5; D is ambiguous. CDR1 is SNHLY and CDR2 is FYNNEI in the germline V gene. Trimming pared 8 bases from V and 0 bases from J, leaving 8 bases between. The CDR3 spans 13 residues. The CDR3 loop is CASVGDSNQPQHF. In DNA form, the CDR3 reads TGTGCCAGCGTCGGGGATAGCAATCAGCCCCAGCATTTT.

The table lists this clonotype with a few counts. This sequence joins TRBV19 and TRBJ1-5; TRBD1 might be the D (5 bases). The CDR3 has 15 amino acids. V was clipped by 4 bases and J by 5 bases, with 15 bases between them. The germline gives CDR1 LNHDA, CDR2 SQIVND (reference sequence). CDR3 DNA: TGTGCCAGTAGTAGTCGCCGGGGCCGACATCAGCCCCAGCATTTT. Residues: CASSSRRGRHQPQHF.

This rearrangement joins TRBV20-1 to TRBJ2-5, with TRBD2 matching 14 bases. The CDR3 covers 14 residues. Germline CDR1 reads DFQATT; CDR2 reads SNEGSKA (reference sequence). The V gene end was trimmed by 6 bases and the J gene end by 5 bases; junction bases not matched to a gene: 5. DNA for the CDR3: TGCAGTGCCGGGACTAGCGGGAGTCGGGAGACCCAGTACTTC. Encoded protein: CSAGTSGSRETQYF.

The rearrangement uses TRBV4-2 and TRBJ1-3; D gene ambiguous. Trimming removed 0 bases at V and 0 bases at J, with 6 bases between. Per germline, CDR1 LGHNA and CDR2 YNFKEQ. CDR3 length equals 15 residues. In DNA, the CDR3 is TGTGCCAGCAGCCAAGAGGGAAGCTCTGGAAACACCATATATTTT. Amino acids: CASSQEGSSGNTIYF.

The chain combines TRBV14 with TRBJ1-1; unclear D gene. With 3 bases removed from V and 7 bases from J, the gap between germline ends came to 12 bases. CDR1 is SGHDN and CDR2 is FVKESK in the germline V gene. CDR3 length equals 13 residues. CDR3 in DNA: TGTGCCAGCAGCCAGGGGAGAGTCGGTGAAGCTTTCTTT. It specifies CASSQGRVGEAFF.

This clonotype was counted only a few times. The chain has TRBV24-1 and TRBJ2-6; 7 nucleotides line up with TRBD1. Germline assignment: CDR1 KGHDR and CDR2 SFDVKD. Germline trimming cut 3 bases from V and 0 bases from J; bases unmatched to any gene: 7. This CDR3 region has 18 residues. Here the CDR3 DNA reads TGTGCCACCAGTGATAGACCGGGACAGAGCTCTGGGGCCAACGTCCTGACTTTC. It translates to CATSDRPGQSSGANVLTF.

The chain employs TRBV5-1 and TRBJ2-7; tentatively, D is TRBD1 (6 bases). Trimming took 2 bases from V and 3 from J, leaving 12 bases between them. The CDR3 consists of 14 residues. From germline, CDR1 is SGHRS and CDR2 YFSETQ. The CDR3 DNA is TGCGCCAGCAGCTTAGACAGGAGAGACTACGAGCAGTACTTC. Its protein is CASSLDRRDYEQYF.

CDR3 protein: CASSVVGGTNTGELFF. In DNA form, the CDR3 reads TGTGCCAGCAGCGTTGTCGGGGGGACGAACACCGGGGAGCTGTTTTTT. The chain is built from TRBV25-1 and TRBJ2-2, with 7 bases that match TRBD2. The CDR3 runs to 16 residues. Germline loops: CDR1 MGHDK, CDR2 SYGVNS. The V segment lost 6 bases and the J segment 0 bases; nucleotides outside the gene matches: 7. Full variable domain (outside the CDR3, taken from reference TRBV25-1 and TRBJ2-2): EADIYQTPRYLVIGTGKKITLECSQTMGHDKMYWYQQDPGMELHLIHYSYGVNSTEKGDLSSESTVSRIRTEHFPLTLESARPSHTSQYLCASSVVGGTNTGELFFGEGSRLTVL.

In DNA form, the CDR3 reads TGTGCCAGCAGCACAGGGGGCACTATCTACGAGCAGTACTTC. It yields the protein CASSTGGTIYEQYF. This chain joins TRBV12-3 or TRBV12-4 and TRBJ2-7; 9 bases fit TRBD1. Unmatched junction bases numbered 6, after V lost 6 bases and J lost 3 bases. This CDR3 region has 14 residues.

This clonotype was detected only a few times. The CDR3 DNA sequence: TGTGCCAGCAGCCGGACGGGACAGCAAAACTATGGCTACACCTTC. Its translation is CASSRTGQQNYGYTF. The chain combines TRBV10-3 with TRBJ1-2; TRBD1 matches 7 bases. This CDR3 has 15 residues. The junction had 13 bases not matched to a gene; V was cut back by 10 bases and J by 2 bases. The germline V gene encodes CDR1 ENHRY and CDR2 SYGVKD.

Many counts were recorded for this clonotype. The genes are TRBV24-1 and TRBJ2-7; tentative D call: TRBD1 (6 bases). V was pared by 9 bases and J by 5 bases, with 13 bases between. Per the germline V gene, CDR1 is KGHDR and CDR2 is SFDVKD. The CDR3 is 12 amino acids. As DNA, the CDR3 is TGTGCCACCTCAGGGGTTGGGAACGAGCAGTACTTC. Translating it yields CATSGVGNEQYF.

The chain combines TRBV19 with TRBJ2-7; no clear D. The CDR3 totals 14 residues. Trimming took off 3 bases at V and 0 bases at J, with 9 bases between the two ends. Germline V gene data show CDR1 as LNHDA and CDR2 as SQIVND (reference sequence). The CDR3 nucleotides read TGTGCCAGTAGTATGGGTGCATACTCCTACGAGCAGTACTTC. It translates to CASSMGAYSYEQYF.

The J gene is TRBJ1-1, the V gene TRBV5-1; 8 nucleotides align to TRBD1. V dropped 4 bases and J dropped 8; count of bases not matched to a gene: 13. CDR3 size: 15 residues. Looked up from germline, CDR1 is SGHRS and CDR2 is YFSETQ. The CDR3 DNA follows: TGCGCCAGCAGCGGCCCGGGACAGGAGGTGGGGGAAGCTTTCTTT. This codes for CASSGPGQEVGEAFF.

This clonotype appeared a few times. The chain employs TRBV7-9 and TRBJ2-7, with TRBD2 as a possible D gene (6 bases). The CDR3 covers 14 residues. Germline V gene data show CDR1 as SEHNR and CDR2 as FQNEAQ (reference sequence). V dropped 2 bases and J dropped 0 bases, with 8 bases sitting between them. The CDR3 DNA reads as TGTGCCAGCAGCTTACCGGGACTCTCCTACGAGCAGTACTTC. Translation: CASSLPGLSYEQYF. Complete variable domain (other parts from reference TRBV7-9 and TRBJ2-7): DTGVSQNPRHKITKRGQNVTFRCDPISEHNRLYWYRQTLGQGPEFLTYFQNEAQLEKSRLLSDRFSAERPKGSFSTLEIQRTEQGDSAMYLCASSLPGLSYEQYFGPGTRLTVT.

This clonotype was picked up a small number of times. This chain joins TRBV7-6 and TRBJ2-3, with D perhaps TRBD2 (5 bases). The V gene lost 1 base and the J gene lost 1 base, with 9 bases spanning the gap. The germline gives CDR1 SGHVS, CDR2 FNYEAQ. There are 15 residues in the CDR3. The CDR3: CASSLGGYGTDTQYF. In nucleotides, the CDR3 is TGTGCCAGCAGCTTAGGCGGGTATGGCACAGATACGCAGTATTTT.